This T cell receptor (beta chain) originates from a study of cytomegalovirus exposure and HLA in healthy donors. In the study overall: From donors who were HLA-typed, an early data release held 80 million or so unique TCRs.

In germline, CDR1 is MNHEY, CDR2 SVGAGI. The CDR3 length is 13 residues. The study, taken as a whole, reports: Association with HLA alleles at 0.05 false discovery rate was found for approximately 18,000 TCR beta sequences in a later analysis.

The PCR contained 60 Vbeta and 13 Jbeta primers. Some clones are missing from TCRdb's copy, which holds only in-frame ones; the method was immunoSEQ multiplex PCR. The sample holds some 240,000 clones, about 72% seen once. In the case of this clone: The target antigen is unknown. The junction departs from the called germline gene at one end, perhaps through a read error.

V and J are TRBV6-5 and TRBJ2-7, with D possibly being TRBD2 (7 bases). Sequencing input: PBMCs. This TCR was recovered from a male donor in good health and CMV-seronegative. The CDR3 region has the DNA TGTGCCAGCAGTTACGGTAGGGGGAGGGGACCCTTCTTC. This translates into CASSYGRGRGPFF.